One and the same sample provided the 22 T cell receptor beta chains below, sequenced in a study of OX40 agonist ivuxolimab in advanced cancers. The method was immunoSEQ multiplex PCR; TCRdb's version includes in-frame clones alone and lacks a portion of them. This sample carries 65,000 to 70,000 clones, around 91% of them seen once, and the ten largest clones take more than 9%. The specimen comprised CD4+ or CD8+ T cells sorted from blood, sampled in a trial of the OX40 agonist ivuxolimab. Receptors originate from an adult with an advanced solid tumor such as melanoma, head and neck, liver or kidney cancer.

This clone was observed a single time. The chain joins TRBV7-9 to TRBJ1-2; D might be TRBD1 (6 bases). The CDR3 contains 14 residues. The germline V gene encodes CDR1 SEHNR and CDR2 FQNEAQ (reference sequence). The ends were cut back, 5 bases at V and 7 bases at J, with 17 bases in the middle. CDR3 nucleotides: TGTGCCAGCAGCCCACCGGAGGGAGGGGGTGGCTACACCTTC. Translated, it gives CASSPPEGGGGYTF.

The chain has TRBV7-9 and TRBJ2-1, with TRBD2 as a possible D gene (6 bases). Germline CDR1 reads SEHNR; CDR2 reads FQNEAQ (reference sequence). Trimming removed 5 bases at V and 5 bases at J, with 16 bases between. There are 15 residues in the CDR3. The CDR3 sequence: CASSLAGTHHNEQFF. CDR3 nucleotide sequence: TGTGCCAGCAGCCTGGCCGGGACTCATCACAATGAGCAGTTCTTC. Full variable domain (missing parts from reference TRBV7-9 and TRBJ2-1): DTGVSQNPRHKITKRGQNVTFRCDPISEHNRLYWYRQTLGQGPEFLTYFQNEAQLEKSRLLSDRFSAERPKGSFSTLEIQRTEQGDSAMYLCASSLAGTHHNEQFFGPGTRLTVL.

The chain recombines TRBV27 with TRBJ1-5; the D gene is possibly TRBD1 (6 bases). The V and J ends lost 3 bases and 3 bases respectively, with 9 bases between them. CDR1 is MNHEY and CDR2 is SMNVEV in the germline V gene (reference sequence). The length of the CDR3 is 14 residues. The chain's CDR3 is CASSFAGDNQPQHF. DNA of the CDR3: TGTGCCAGCAGTTTTGCAGGGGACAATCAGCCCCAGCATTTT.

This sequence joins TRBV7-9 and TRBJ2-7; 7 bases agree with TRBD2. V trimming: 5 bases; J trimming: 1 base; junction bases outside the gene matches: 2. Germline lookup yields CDR1 SEHNR and CDR2 FQNEAQ (reference sequence). The CDR3 has 13 amino acids. This CDR3 is CASSPGGSYEQYF. As DNA, the CDR3 is TGTGCCAGCAGCCCGGGGGGTTCCTACGAGCAGTACTTC.

The chain joins TRBV27 to TRBJ1-2; D unresolved. Trimming stripped 2 bases from V and 7 bases from J, with 14 bases between. Germline CDR1 and CDR2: MNHEY and SMNVEV (reference sequence). The CDR3 runs to 14 residues. CDR3 region: CASSLGEGAGGYTF. The CDR3, as DNA: TGTGCCAGCAGTTTAGGGGAAGGAGCTGGTGGCTACACCTTC.

The chain links TRBV4-3 to TRBJ2-1; 10 nucleotides match TRBD1. With V trimmed by 4 bases and J by 9 bases, 9 bases remained unmatched. This CDR3 has 15 residues. CDR1 and CDR2 from the germline V gene are LGHNA and YSLEER. The CDR3 DNA reads TGCGCCAGCAGCCTAGACGACAGGGGGCGTACTGAGCAGTTCTTC. Translating it yields CASSLDDRGRTEQFF.

This sequence joins TRBV15 and TRBJ2-7, with TRBD1 matching 7 bases. Losses at the gene ends were 4 bases for V and 6 bases for J; bases not matched to a gene: 12. Germline lookup yields CDR1 LNHNV and CDR2 YYDKDF (reference sequence). The CDR3 spans 15 residues. The CDR3 nucleotides are TGTGCCACCAGCATCCACAGGGGATCGGGATCCGAGCAGTACTTC. Translating it yields CATSIHRGSGSEQYF. Drawing the rest from reference TRBV15 and TRBJ2-7, the complete variable domain is DAMVIQNPRYQVTQFGKPVTLSCSQTLNHNVMYWYQQKSSQAPKLLFHYYDKDFNNEADTPDNFQSRRPNTSFCFLDIRSPGLGDTAMYLCATSIHRGSGSEQYFGPGTRLTVT.

V usage is TRBV7-9 and J usage is TRBJ2-3; D uncertain. The V end lost 1 base, the J end lost 4 bases, and 6 bases lay between the germline ends. Germline CDR1 is SEHNR and CDR2 is FQNEAQ (reference sequence). The CDR3 has 13 amino acids. For the CDR3, the DNA is TGTGCCAGCAGCTTAGTCGACCCAGATACGCAGTATTTT. This gives the protein CASSLVDPDTQYF.

The chain employs TRBV2 and TRBJ1-5; D is perhaps TRBD1 (5 bases). CDR3 length equals 13 residues. Deletions cut 5 bases from V and 4 bases from J, with 9 bases between. The germline V gene encodes CDR1 SNHLY and CDR2 FYNNEI. CDR3 nucleotide sequence: TGTGCCAGCAGTACGACAGAGAATCAGCCCCAGCATTTT. Its protein product is CASSTTENQPQHF.

This clone was detected a few times. The chain uses TRBV27 and TRBJ2-5, with a tentative D call TRBD1 (6 bases). Trimming stripped 5 bases from V and 1 base from J, with 14 bases between. Per the germline V gene, CDR1 is MNHEY and CDR2 is SMNVEV (reference sequence). This CDR3 has 15 residues. CDR3 in DNA: TGTGCCAGCAGTCGCCCCGGGACACTCCAAGAGACCCAGTACTTC. It yields the protein CASSRPGTLQETQYF.

The chain links TRBV28 to TRBJ2-3, with 9 bases lining up with TRBD1. Germline V lookup: CDR1 MDHEN, CDR2 SYDVKM. With V trimmed by 6 bases and J by 4 bases, 11 bases remained unmatched. This CDR3 region has 16 residues. The CDR3 reads CASSPPTGGAPDTQYF. The CDR3 nucleotides are TGTGCCAGCAGCCCACCCACAGGGGGCGCCCCAGATACGCAGTATTTT.

This chain joins TRBV30 and TRBJ2-1; D tentatively fits TRBD1 or TRBD2 (6 bases each). The CDR3 extends over 12 amino acids. Germline-derived CDR1 and CDR2 are GTSNPN and SVGIG (reference sequence). Trimming took 3 bases from V and 12 from J, leaving 15 bases between them. The CDR3 spells CAWSPGGPWQFF. CDR3 DNA: TGTGCCTGGAGCCCCGGGGGCCCATGGCAGTTCTTC.

The rearrangement joins TRBV2 to TRBJ2-5; TRBD2 agrees at 13 bases. The CDR3 runs 14 residues. The V and J ends lost 6 bases and 11 bases, in that order; junction bases with no gene match: 9. Germline V gene data show CDR1 as SNHLY and CDR2 as FYNNEI. CDR3 sequence reads: CASRERTSGGEQYF. DNA for the CDR3: TGTGCCAGCAGAGAGAGGACTAGCGGGGGAGAGCAGTACTTC.

This chain connects TRBV4-1 to TRBJ2-1; D may be TRBD2 (5 bases). Germline values: CDR1 MGHRA, CDR2 YSYEKL. V lost 0 bases and J lost 7, with 16 bases in between. The CDR3 is 16 amino acids. This chain's CDR3 is CASSQEEVGEWNEQFF. CDR3 bases: TGCGCCAGCAGCCAAGAAGAGGTGGGAGAGTGGAATGAGCAGTTCTTC.

A few counts support this clone. The V and J genes are TRBV4-1 and TRBJ2-1; D is possibly TRBD1 or TRBD2 (5 bases each). The CDR3 length is 12 residues. CDR1 MGHRA and CDR2 YSYEKL come from the germline V gene. Trimming stripped 2 bases from V and 12 bases from J, with 11 bases between. The CDR3 DNA sequence: TGCGCCAGCAGCCAACCCGGGACCAGGCAGTTCTTC. This translates into CASSQPGTRQFF.

The V gene is TRBV7-3, the J gene TRBJ2-1; 7 nucleotides line up with TRBD2. This CDR3 contains 12 residues. Germline V gene data show CDR1 as SGHTA and CDR2 as FQGTGA. Losses at the gene ends were 4 bases for V and 9 bases for J; bases not matched to a gene: 3. Written as DNA, the CDR3 is TGTGCCAGCAGCTCCAGCGGGGTTGAGCAGTTCTTC. This sequence encodes CASSSSGVEQFF.

The V call is TRBV6-5, the J call TRBJ2-1; D is perhaps TRBD1 (6 bases). V was clipped by 2 bases and J by 4 bases, with 15 bases between them. Per germline, CDR1 MNHEY and CDR2 SVGAGI. This CDR3 comprises 16 residues. CDR3: CASSYKAGQRYNEQFF. The CDR3 nucleotides are TGTGCCAGCAGTTACAAAGCAGGACAGAGATACAATGAGCAGTTCTTC.

This clone was seen only once. The J gene is TRBJ1-6, the V gene TRBV13; 7 positions match TRBD1. The CDR3 consists of 14 residues. Trimming took 4 bases from V and 6 from J; bases not matched to a gene: 3. CDR1 is PRHDT and CDR2 is FYEKMQ in the germline V gene (reference sequence). CDR3 protein: CASSSTGANSPLHF. The CDR3 DNA reads as TGTGCCAGCAGCTCCACAGGGGCTAATTCACCCCTCCACTTT.

The chain carries TRBV11-3 and TRBJ2-1; TRBD1 is a possible D gene (5 bases). Germline CDR1 SGHNT, CDR2 YENEEA. The length of the CDR3 is 13 residues. The ends were cut back, 1 base at V and 8 bases at J, with 9 bases in the middle. CDR3 sequence reads: CASSLVQGHEQFF. CDR3 sequence (DNA): TGTGCCAGCAGCTTAGTTCAGGGCCATGAGCAGTTCTTC.

This sequence joins TRBV5-4 and TRBJ1-2; 7 bases match TRBD1. The CDR3 consists of 15 residues. Germline CDR1 and CDR2: SGHNT and YYREEE (reference sequence). V shed 3 bases and J 5 bases; nucleotides not matched to a gene: 10. The CDR3 bases are TGTGCCAGCAGCTCCTCCACAGGGGCCACATATGGCTACACCTTC. Its protein product is CASSSSTGATYGYTF.

The chain carries TRBV2 and TRBJ1-4, with D possibly matching TRBD1 (5 bases). This CDR3 is 15 amino acids long. The V end lost 6 bases, the J end lost 4 bases, and 15 bases lay between the germline ends. The germline V gene has CDR1 SNHLY and CDR2 FYNNEI. CDR3 coding DNA: TGTGCCAGCAGGCCAAGGGACGGAAATAATGAAAAACTGTTTTTT. Residues: CASRPRDGNNEKLFF. The complete variable domain, with remaining parts taken from reference TRBV2 and TRBJ1-4, reads EPEVTQTPSHQVTQMGQEVILRCVPISNHLYFYWYRQILGQKVEFLVSFYNNEISEKSEIFDDQFSVERPDGSNFTLKIRSTKLEDSAMYFCASRPRDGNNEKLFFGSGTQLSVL.

The rearrangement uses TRBV6-1 and TRBJ1-5; 7 bases line up with TRBD1. In germline, CDR1 is MNHNS, CDR2 SASEGT. The CDR3 is 14 amino acids. The CDR3 region is CAPAAGQGNQPQHF. In DNA, the CDR3 is TGTGCTCCTGCGGCCGGACAGGGCAATCAGCCCCAGCATTTT.